This T cell receptor (beta chain) was recovered during a study of blood T cells in healthy people across ages. Findings and caveats of the study: Across the age range, TCR beta diversity per million T cells fell in a roughly linear way. There were more naive CD4+ cells and higher diversity in long-lived donors than in aged donors. TCR beta diversity tracked closely with naive T cell percentage.

A sample-barcoded 5' primer and a J-beta primer mix were used in a second PCR of about 7 to 12 cycles. TCRdb fed the 5' RACE reads into MiXCR, producing one record per CDR3 protein. The profile shows roughly 1,700,000 distinct CDR3 sequences, roughly 27% of them singletons. As concerns this clonotype: The antigen remains undetermined.

The length of the CDR3 is 16 residues. Trimming cost V 9 bases and J 3 bases, with 21 bases left between them. From germline, CDR1 is MDHEN and CDR2 SYDVKM. Isolation per sample recovered at least 7 million PBMCs. The sample taken for sequencing was blood. This chain uses TRBV28 with TRBJ1-5; TRBD1 is a possible D gene (6 bases). This sequence originates from a woman aged 25 to 45 in good health. This CDR3 is CARHLGGPSYNQPQHF. In DNA, the CDR3 is TGTGCCAGACACCTGGGGGGGCCCAGTTACAATCAGCCCCAGCATTTT.